This record concerns one T cell receptor beta chain sequence. Antigen unknown. Germline lookup yields CDR1 LGHNA and CDR2 YNFKEQ. Trimming took 5 bases from V and 1 from J, leaving 14 bases between them. CDR3 length: 15 residues. Data came from immunoSEQ multiplex PCR; TCRdb stores just in-frame clones and leaves some out. This sample has about 99,000 clones, with 75% to 90% found just once. The sample comes from a study of T cell responses to AZD1222 COVID-19 vaccine. General study findings and limits: Only a handful of AZD1222 recipients, six or seven in all, had baseline seropositivity. Mapped onto spike, vaccine-associated CD4 TCRs spanned it and were dominant at 160-218 and 743-854. Repertoires were sampled only after the peak T cell response. Reports say nearly half of spike-specific TCRs go after unmutated variant regions.

This sample comprised peripheral blood, obtained on day 0 of AZD1222 vaccination. This sequence originates from an adult in good health. The chain combines TRBV4-2 with TRBJ1-1, with D maybe TRBD1 (5 bases). CDR3 nucleotides: TGTGCCAGCAGCAAACGGGACGGAGAGAACACTGAAGCTTTCTTT. This codes for CASSKRDGENTEAFF.